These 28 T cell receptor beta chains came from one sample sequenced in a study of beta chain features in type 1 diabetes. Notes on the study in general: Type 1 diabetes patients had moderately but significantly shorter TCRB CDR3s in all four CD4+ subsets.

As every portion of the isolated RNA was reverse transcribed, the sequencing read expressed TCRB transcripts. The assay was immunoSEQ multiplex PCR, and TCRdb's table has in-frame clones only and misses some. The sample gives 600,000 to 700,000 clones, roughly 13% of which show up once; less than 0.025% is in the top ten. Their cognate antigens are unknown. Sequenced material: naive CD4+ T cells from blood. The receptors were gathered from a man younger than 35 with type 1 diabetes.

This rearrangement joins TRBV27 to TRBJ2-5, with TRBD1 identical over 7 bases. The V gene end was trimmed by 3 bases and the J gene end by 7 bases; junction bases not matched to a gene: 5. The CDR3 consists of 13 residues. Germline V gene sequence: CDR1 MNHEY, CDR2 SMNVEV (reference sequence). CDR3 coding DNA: TGTGCCAGCAGTTTTGACAGGGAAGGGACCCAGTACTTC. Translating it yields CASSFDREGTQYF.

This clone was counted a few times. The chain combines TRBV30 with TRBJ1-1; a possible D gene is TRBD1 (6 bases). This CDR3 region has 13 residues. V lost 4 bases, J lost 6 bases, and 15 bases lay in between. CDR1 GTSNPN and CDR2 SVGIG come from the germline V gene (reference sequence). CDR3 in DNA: TGTGCCTGGACCGGGGGGGGGCAGGCTGAAGCTTTCTTT. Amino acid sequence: CAWTGGGQAEAFF.

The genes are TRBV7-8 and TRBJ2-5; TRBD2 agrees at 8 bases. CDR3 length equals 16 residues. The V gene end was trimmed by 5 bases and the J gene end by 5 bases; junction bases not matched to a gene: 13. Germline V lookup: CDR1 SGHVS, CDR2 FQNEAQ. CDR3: CASSLSGETGQETQYF. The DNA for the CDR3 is TGTGCCAGCAGCCTTAGCGGGGAGACGGGCCAGGAGACCCAGTACTTC.

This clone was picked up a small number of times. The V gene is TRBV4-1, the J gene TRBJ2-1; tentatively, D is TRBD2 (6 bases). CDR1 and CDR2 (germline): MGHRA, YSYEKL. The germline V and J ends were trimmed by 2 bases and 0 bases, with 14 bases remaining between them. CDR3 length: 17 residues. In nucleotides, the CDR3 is TGCGCCAGCAGCCAATTATTAGCGGTGAGCTCCTACAATGAGCAGTTCTTC. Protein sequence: CASSQLLAVSSYNEQFF.

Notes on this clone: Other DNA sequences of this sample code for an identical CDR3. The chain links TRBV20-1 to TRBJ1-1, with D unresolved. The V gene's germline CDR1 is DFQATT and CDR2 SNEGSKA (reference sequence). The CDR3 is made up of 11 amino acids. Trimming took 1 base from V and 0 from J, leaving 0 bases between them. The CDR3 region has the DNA TGCAGTGCTAGAGTGAACACTGAAGCTTTCTTT. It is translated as CSARVNTEAFF.

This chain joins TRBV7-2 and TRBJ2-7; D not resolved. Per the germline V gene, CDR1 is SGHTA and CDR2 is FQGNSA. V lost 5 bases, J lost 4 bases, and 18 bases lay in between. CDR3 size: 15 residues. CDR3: CASSALPVLEYEQYF. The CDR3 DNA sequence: TGTGCCAGCAGCGCCCTCCCGGTCCTAGAGTACGAGCAGTACTTC.

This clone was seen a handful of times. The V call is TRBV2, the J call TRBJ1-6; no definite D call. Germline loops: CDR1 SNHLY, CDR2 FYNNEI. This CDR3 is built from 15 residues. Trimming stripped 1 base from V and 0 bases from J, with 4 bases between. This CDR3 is CASSEEGSYNSPLHF. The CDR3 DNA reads TGTGCCAGCAGTGAAGAGGGCTCCTATAATTCACCCCTCCACTTT. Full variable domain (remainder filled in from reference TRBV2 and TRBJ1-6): EPEVTQTPSHQVTQMGQEVILRCVPISNHLYFYWYRQILGQKVEFLVSFYNNEISEKSEIFDDQFSVERPDGSNFTLKIRSTKLEDSAMYFCASSEEGSYNSPLHFGNGTRLTVT.

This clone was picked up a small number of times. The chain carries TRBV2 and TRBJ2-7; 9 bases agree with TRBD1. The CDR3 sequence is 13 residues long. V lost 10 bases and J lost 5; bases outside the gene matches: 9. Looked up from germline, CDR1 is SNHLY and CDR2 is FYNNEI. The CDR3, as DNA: TGTGCCACCAACTCGGGACAGGGTCACGAGCAGTACTTC. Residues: CATNSGQGHEQYF.

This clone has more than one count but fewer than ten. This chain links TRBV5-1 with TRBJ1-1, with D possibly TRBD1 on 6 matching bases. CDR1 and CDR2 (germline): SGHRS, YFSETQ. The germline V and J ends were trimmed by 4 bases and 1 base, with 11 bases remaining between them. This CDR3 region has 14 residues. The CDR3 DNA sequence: TGCGCCAGCAGCCTCACGACAGGGAACACTGAAGCTTTCTTT. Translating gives CASSLTTGNTEAFF.

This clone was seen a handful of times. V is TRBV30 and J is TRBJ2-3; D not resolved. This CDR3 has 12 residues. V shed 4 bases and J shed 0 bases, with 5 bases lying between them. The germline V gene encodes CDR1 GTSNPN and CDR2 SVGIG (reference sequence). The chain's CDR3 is CAWKESTDTQYF. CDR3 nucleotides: TGTGCCTGGAAAGAGAGCACAGATACGCAGTATTTT.

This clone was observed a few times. CDR3 sequence: CASSRKTSPGEQFF. The CDR3 DNA reads as TGTGCCAGCAGCCGAAAGACTAGCCCCGGCGAGCAGTTCTTC. The chain has TRBV7-2 and TRBJ2-1; 7 nucleotides match TRBD2. Germline trimming cut 5 bases from V and 10 bases from J; bases unmatched to any gene: 11. The germline CDR1 and CDR2 sequences are SGHTA and FQGNSA. The CDR3 runs 14 residues.

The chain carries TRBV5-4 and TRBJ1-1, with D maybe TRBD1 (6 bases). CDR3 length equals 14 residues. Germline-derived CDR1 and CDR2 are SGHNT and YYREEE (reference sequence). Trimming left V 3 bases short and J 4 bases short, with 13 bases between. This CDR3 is CASSSGTPITEAFF. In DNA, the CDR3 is TGTGCCAGCAGCTCCGGGACACCGATCACTGAAGCTTTCTTT.

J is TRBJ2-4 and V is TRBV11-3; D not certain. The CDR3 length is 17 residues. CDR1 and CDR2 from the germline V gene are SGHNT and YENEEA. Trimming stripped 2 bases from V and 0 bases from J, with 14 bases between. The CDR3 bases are TGTGCCAGCAGCTTATCTTTCGGGCTCCTAGCCAAAAACATTCAGTACTTC. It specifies CASSLSFGLLAKNIQYF.

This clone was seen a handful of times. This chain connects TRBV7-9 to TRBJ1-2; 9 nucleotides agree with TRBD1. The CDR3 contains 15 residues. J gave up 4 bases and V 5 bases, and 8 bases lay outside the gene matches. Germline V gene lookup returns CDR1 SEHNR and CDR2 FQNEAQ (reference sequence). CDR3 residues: CASSPGRTGVYGYTF. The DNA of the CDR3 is TGTGCCAGCAGCCCCGGACGGACAGGGGTCTATGGCTACACCTTC.

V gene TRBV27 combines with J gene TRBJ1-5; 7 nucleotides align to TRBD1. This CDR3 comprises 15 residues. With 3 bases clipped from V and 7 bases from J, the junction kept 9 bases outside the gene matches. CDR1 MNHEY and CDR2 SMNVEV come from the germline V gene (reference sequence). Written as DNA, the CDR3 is TGTGCCAGCAGTTTGGCTTTAGGGGGCAGGCAGCCCCAGCATTTT. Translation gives CASSLALGGRQPQHF.

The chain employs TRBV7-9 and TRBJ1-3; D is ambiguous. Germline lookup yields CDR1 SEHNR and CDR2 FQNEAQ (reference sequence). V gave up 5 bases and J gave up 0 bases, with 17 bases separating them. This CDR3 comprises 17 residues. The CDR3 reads CASSPRTERYSGNTIYF. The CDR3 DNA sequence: TGTGCCAGCAGCCCCCGGACGGAGCGCTACTCTGGAAACACCATATATTTT.

The CDR3 here is CASSSGGFQAFF. DNA for the CDR3: TGTGCCAGCAGCTCCGGCGGATTCCAGGCTTTCTTT. The rearrangement links TRBV7-9 to TRBJ1-1; D call uncertain. V was cut by 4 bases and J by 11 bases, with 14 bases left in between. CDR1 and CDR2 (germline): SEHNR, FQNEAQ (reference sequence). This CDR3 contains 12 residues.

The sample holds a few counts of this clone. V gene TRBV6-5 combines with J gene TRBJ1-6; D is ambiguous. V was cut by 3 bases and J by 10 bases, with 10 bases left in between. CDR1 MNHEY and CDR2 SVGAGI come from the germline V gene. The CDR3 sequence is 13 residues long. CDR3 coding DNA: TGTGCCAGCAGTTATCTGCGGGTATCACCCCTCCACTTT. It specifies CASSYLRVSPLHF.

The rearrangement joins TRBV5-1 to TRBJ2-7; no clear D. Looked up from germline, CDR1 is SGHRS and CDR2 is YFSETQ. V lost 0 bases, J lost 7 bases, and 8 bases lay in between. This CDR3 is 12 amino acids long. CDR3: CASSLGRNEQYF. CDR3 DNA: TGCGCCAGCAGCTTGGGTCGGAATGAGCAGTACTTC.

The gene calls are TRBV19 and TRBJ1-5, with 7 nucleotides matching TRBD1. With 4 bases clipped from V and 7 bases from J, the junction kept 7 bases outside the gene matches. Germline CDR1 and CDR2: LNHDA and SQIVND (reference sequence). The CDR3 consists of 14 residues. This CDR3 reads CASSTTGAAQPQHF. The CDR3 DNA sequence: TGTGCCAGTAGTACAACAGGGGCCGCCCAGCCCCAGCATTTT.

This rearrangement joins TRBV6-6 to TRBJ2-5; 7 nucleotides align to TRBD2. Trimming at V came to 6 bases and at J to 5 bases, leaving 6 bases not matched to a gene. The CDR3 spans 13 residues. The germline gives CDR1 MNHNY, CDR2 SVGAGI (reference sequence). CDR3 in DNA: TGTGCCAGCAGGCTACTAGCGTCGGAGACCCAGTACTTC. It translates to CASRLLASETQYF.

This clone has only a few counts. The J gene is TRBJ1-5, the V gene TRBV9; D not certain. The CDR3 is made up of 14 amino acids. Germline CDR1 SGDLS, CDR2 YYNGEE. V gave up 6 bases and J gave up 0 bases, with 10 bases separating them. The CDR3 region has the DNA TGTGCCAGCACCCCCGGCCTTAGCAATCAGCCCCAGCATTTT. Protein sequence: CASTPGLSNQPQHF.

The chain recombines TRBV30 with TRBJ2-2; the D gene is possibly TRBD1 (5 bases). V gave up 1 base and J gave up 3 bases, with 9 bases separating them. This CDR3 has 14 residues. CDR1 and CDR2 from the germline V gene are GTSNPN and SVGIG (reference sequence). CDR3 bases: TGTGCCTGGAGTGCAGGGCCGCACACCGGGGAGCTGTTTTTT. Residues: CAWSAGPHTGELFF.

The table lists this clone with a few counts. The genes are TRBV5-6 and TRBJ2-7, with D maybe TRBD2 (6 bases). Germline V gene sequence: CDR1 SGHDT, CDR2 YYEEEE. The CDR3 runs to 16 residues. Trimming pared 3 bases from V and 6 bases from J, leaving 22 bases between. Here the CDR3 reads CASSSILGGLPSEQYF. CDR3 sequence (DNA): TGTGCCAGCAGCTCCATCCTGGGGGGATTACCCAGCGAGCAGTACTTC.

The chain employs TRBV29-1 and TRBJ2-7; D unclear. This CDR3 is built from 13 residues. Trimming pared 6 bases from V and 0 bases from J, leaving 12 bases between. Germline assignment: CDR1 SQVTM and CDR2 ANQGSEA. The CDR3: CSVPGTLSYEQYF. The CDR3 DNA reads TGCAGCGTCCCCGGTACACTCTCCTACGAGCAGTACTTC.

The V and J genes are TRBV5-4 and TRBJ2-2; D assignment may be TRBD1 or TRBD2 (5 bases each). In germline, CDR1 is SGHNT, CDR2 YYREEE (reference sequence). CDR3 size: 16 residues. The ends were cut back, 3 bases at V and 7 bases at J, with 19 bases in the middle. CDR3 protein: CASSYRDRNIGGELFF. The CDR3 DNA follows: TGTGCCAGCAGCTACCGGGACCGCAATATCGGCGGGGAGCTGTTTTTT.

CDR3 nucleotides: TGTGCCAGCAGTCCGACTGAAAACACCATATATTTT. Encoded protein: CASSPTENTIYF. The gene calls are TRBV6-1 and TRBJ1-3; D gene ambiguous. In germline, CDR1 is MNHNS, CDR2 SASEGT. CDR3 length equals 12 residues. Trimming took 5 bases from V and 6 from J, leaving 8 bases between them.

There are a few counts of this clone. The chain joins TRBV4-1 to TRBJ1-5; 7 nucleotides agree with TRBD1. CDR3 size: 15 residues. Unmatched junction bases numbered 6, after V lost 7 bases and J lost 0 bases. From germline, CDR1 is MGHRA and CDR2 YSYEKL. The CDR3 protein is CASTPTGYSNQPQHF. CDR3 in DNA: TGCGCCAGCACCCCGACAGGGTATAGCAATCAGCCCCAGCATTTT.